These 12 T cell receptor beta chains were sequenced from one sample in a study of CD8+CD57+ T cells in acquired aplastic anemia. Patients chosen for sequencing had CD8+CD57+ cells that had expanded, as shown by flow cytometry. Profiling of TCR beta VDJ combinations and CDR3 sequences used genomic DNA as template. TCRdb re-called the reads through MiXCR, storing one row per CDR3 protein. Of some 200,000 distinct CDR3 sequences detected, around three fifths appear once; the ten largest clones hold around 60%. Sequenced material: sorted CD4+, CD8+, or CD8+CD57+ T cells (not recorded which) from PBMCs. These receptors were obtained from a human donor with aplastic anemia.

The chain recombines TRBV30 with TRBJ1-1; D is possibly TRBD1 (5 bases). With 2 bases removed from V and 3 bases from J, the gap between germline ends came to 19 bases. CDR1 is GTSNPN, CDR2 SVGIG, per germline (reference sequence). The CDR3 has 16 amino acids. The CDR3 protein is CAWSNSGYLLYTEAFF. CDR3 DNA sequence: TGTGCCTGGAGTAATTCAGGGTACCTACTTTACACTGAAGCTTTCTTT.

V usage is TRBV10-2 and J usage is TRBJ1-5; 9 positions agree with TRBD1. V dropped 4 bases and J dropped 2; count of bases not matched to a gene: 9. The CDR3 has 17 residues. Germline V gives CDR1 WSHSY, CDR2 SAAADI. In nucleotides, the CDR3 is TGCGCCAGCAGTGCCCCGACAGGGGGTATTGGCAATCAGCCCCAGCATTTT. This sequence encodes CASSAPTGGIGNQPQHF.

The V and J genes are TRBV9 and TRBJ1-1, with D unclear. Germline V gene lookup returns CDR1 SGDLS and CDR2 YYNGEE. This CDR3 spans 14 amino acids. V was shortened by 2 bases and J by 11 bases, with 19 bases between the two germline ends. CDR3 sequence (DNA): TGTGCCAGCAGCGTCGGCCAGTCCCTGTGGCGGGCTTTCTTT. Translated, it gives CASSVGQSLWRAFF.

This chain joins TRBV6-2 or TRBV6-3 and TRBJ2-7; 7 positions match TRBD1. The CDR3 is 15 residues long. Germline-derived CDR1 and CDR2 are MNHEY and SVGEGT. J lost 2 bases, V lost 2 bases, and 6 bases had no gene match. CDR3 DNA: TGTGCCAGCAGTTACCAAGACAGGGTCACCTACGAGCAGTACTTC. Its protein product is CASSYQDRVTYEQYF.

Of note for this clonotype: Compared with germline, one end of the junction differs, possibly owing to a read error. The chain links TRBV12-3 or TRBV12-4 to TRBJ2-7; D might be TRBD1 (5 bases). The CDR3 totals 14 residues. In DNA form, the CDR3 reads TGTGCCAGCAGTCCAGGGTCCAGCTCCTACAAGCAGTACTTC. Translation gives CASSPGSSSYKQYF.

Ten or more counts support this clonotype. V and J are TRBV12-3 or TRBV12-4 and TRBJ2-7; 7 nucleotides match TRBD1. Trimming removed 3 bases from V and 4 bases from J; junction bases left unmatched: 6. The CDR3 loop spans 14 amino acids. CDR3 residues: CASSFHRGIYEQYF. Here the CDR3 DNA reads TGTGCCAGCAGTTTCCACAGGGGAATTTACGAGCAGTACTTC.

CDR3 protein: CASDPGDAYEQYF. The CDR3 DNA reads TGTGCCAGCGACCCGGGAGACGCCTACGAGCAGTACTTC. The V and J genes are TRBV7-3 and TRBJ2-7; tentative D call: TRBD2 (6 bases). The CDR3 is 13 residues long. Germline V gene sequence: CDR1 SGHTA, CDR2 FQGTGA. Trimming took off 8 bases at V and 2 bases at J, with 13 bases between the two ends.

The chain couples TRBV2 to TRBJ2-7; possibly TRBD1 for D (5 bases). The CDR3 totals 12 residues. Trimming took 7 bases from V and 6 from J, leaving 13 bases between them. Germline V gene lookup returns CDR1 SNHLY and CDR2 FYNNEI. The CDR3 nucleotides are TGTGCCAGCAATACGGGCAGGGTCGAGCAGTACTTC. It codes for CASNTGRVEQYF.

This sequence joins TRBV10-3 and TRBJ2-6, with D possibly TRBD2 on 6 matching bases. Trimming took 5 bases from V and 2 from J, leaving 10 bases between them. The CDR3 is 15 residues long. Per the germline V gene, CDR1 is ENHRY and CDR2 is SYGVKD. CDR3 sequence: CAISLGEAGANVLTF. The CDR3, as DNA: TGTGCCATCAGTTTGGGGGAGGCTGGGGCCAACGTCCTGACTTTC.

The chain links TRBV5-1 to TRBJ2-5; D remains ambiguous. CDR1 is SGHRS and CDR2 is YFSETQ in the germline V gene. CDR3 length equals 15 residues. Between the trimmed V and J ends, which lost 0 bases and 4 bases, there was a span of 13 bases. The CDR3, as DNA: TGCGCCAGCAGCTTGGCGGCTGGGGTGGGAGAGACCCAGTACTTC. It yields the protein CASSLAAGVGETQYF.

This chain uses TRBV12-3 or TRBV12-4 with TRBJ1-1; 7 nucleotides match TRBD1. V lost 5 bases and J lost 5; bases outside the gene matches: 8. This CDR3 has 14 residues. In nucleotides, the CDR3 is TGTGCCAGCAGTCCGGACAGGTTAAAGACTGAAGCTTTCTTT. Translating gives CASSPDRLKTEAFF.

The V gene is TRBV7-6, the J gene TRBJ1-6, with D perhaps TRBD1 (5 bases). The CDR3 is 14 amino acids. Trimming cost V 1 base and J 9 bases, with 10 bases left between them. CDR1 is SGHVS and CDR2 is FNYEAQ in the germline V gene. In DNA, the CDR3 is TGTGCCAGCAGCTTAGTGCAGGGAGGTTCACCCCTCCACTTT. Amino acid sequence: CASSLVQGGSPLHF.